This TCR beta chain was obtained from a study of OX40 agonist ivuxolimab in advanced cancers. Turning to the study itself: Patients receiving dose escalation had hepatocellular carcinoma, melanoma, renal cell or head and neck cancer. Study results and caveats: Both blood CD4+ and CD8+ T cells showed clonal growth by week 6 at 0.1 to 3.0 mg/kg. Low levels of normalized T-cell clonal expansion also appeared in some nonresponders.

Repertoires were generated with immunoSEQ multiplex PCR, while TCRdb's copy carries only in-frame clones and drops some. The sample has 25,000 to 35,000 clones, roughly 74% seen once. This clone was observed once. Its antigen remains unknown. This clonotype was sampled from an adult with an advanced solid tumor such as melanoma, head and neck, liver or kidney cancer. The sequencing used CD4+ or CD8+ T cells sorted from blood, collected in a trial of the OX40 agonist ivuxolimab.

The CDR3 loop reads CASKLRPGQGPNTQYF. DNA of the CDR3: TGTGCCAGTAAGCTCAGACCGGGACAGGGACCGAATACGCAGTATTTT. The V gene is TRBV19, the J gene TRBJ2-3; 9 nucleotides line up with TRBD1. This CDR3 contains 16 residues. After removal of 7 bases from V and 7 bases from J, the junction contained 15 bases not matched to a gene. Germline V gene sequence: CDR1 LNHDA, CDR2 SQIVND (reference sequence).